The present entry profiles one T cell receptor (beta chain) with its context. Profiled with immunoSEQ multiplex PCR; TCRdb holds only in-frame clones, not every one. The sample yields some 130,000 clones, about nine tenths seen once. CDR1 is LGHNA, CDR2 YNFKEQ, per germline. The CDR3 has 15 amino acids. V was clipped by 0 bases and J by 3 bases, with 11 bases between them. These data belong to a study of blood T cell repertoires in COVID-19. Turning to the study itself: COVID-19 samples, acute and convalescent, were from the United States, Italy and Spain.

The sequencing input was peripheral blood. The receptor was derived from a man aged 50-59 years with active COVID-19. The J gene is TRBJ1-1, the V gene TRBV4-2; D gene uncertain. CDR3 DNA: TGTGCCAGCAGCCAAGATCTCCGCGGTTACACTGAAGCTTTCTTT. Its protein is CASSQDLRGYTEAFF.